Presented here are 14 T cell receptor beta chains from one specimen sequenced in a study of blood T cell repertoires in COVID-19. Clones were sequenced by immunoSEQ multiplex PCR, and TCRdb holds only the in-frame ones, with some missing. This table holds about 200,000 clones, roughly 80% found once. The specimen was peripheral blood. Receptors were obtained from a man aged 55 to 69 with COVID-19, enrolled during active disease.

This clone was detected once. J is TRBJ1-2 and V is TRBV12-3 or TRBV12-4, with 8 bases that match TRBD1. The CDR3 has 11 residues. After removal of 6 bases from V and 8 bases from J, the junction contained 2 bases not matched to a gene. As DNA, the CDR3 is TGTGCCAGCAGATACAGGGGGGGCTACACCTTC. This codes for CASRYRGGYTF.

This chain links TRBV9 with TRBJ2-5; TRBD1 is a possible D gene (5 bases). From germline, CDR1 is SGDLS and CDR2 YYNGEE. The V and J ends lost 2 bases and 6 bases respectively, with 26 bases between them. The CDR3 is made up of 18 amino acids. The CDR3 region has the DNA TGTGCCAGCAGCGTGAGAGGCGAGTTAGGCCAAACAGGACAGACCCAGTACTTC. It specifies CASSVRGELGQTGQTQYF.

The DNA of the CDR3 is TGTGCCAGCAGTTTGTCGGAGCCCGCCGAGCAGTACTTC. Translating it yields CASSLSEPAEQYF. The chain recombines TRBV28 with TRBJ2-7; the D is unclear. Trimming stripped 3 bases from V and 6 bases from J, with 12 bases between. Germline V gene sequence: CDR1 MDHEN, CDR2 SYDVKM. The CDR3 contains 13 residues.

The chain carries TRBV19 and TRBJ1-2, with D uncertain. Germline values: CDR1 LNHDA, CDR2 SQIVND (reference sequence). The ends were cut back, 2 bases at V and 6 bases at J, with 13 bases in the middle. The CDR3 is made up of 14 amino acids. CDR3 coding DNA: TGTGCCAGTAGTATAATAACAACGGGAAATGGCTACACCTTC. Encoded protein: CASSIITTGNGYTF.

This chain uses TRBV4-2 with TRBJ2-7; TRBD2 aligns across 8 bases. The germline V gene has CDR1 LGHNA and CDR2 YNFKEQ. J gave up 3 bases and V 0 bases, and 7 bases lay outside the gene matches. The CDR3 has 16 amino acids. DNA for the CDR3: TGTGCCAGCAGCCAAGATAGTAGCGGGACGTACTACGAGCAGTACTTC. Its translation: CASSQDSSGTYYEQYF.

The genes are TRBV23-1 and TRBJ1-4; a weak D match, TRBD1 (6 bases). TRBV23-1 has ORF status, its function being uncertain. The CDR3 covers 13 residues. The V end was cut by 10 bases, the J end by 6 bases, with 15 bases between. The DNA for the CDR3 is TGCGCCACTGGTCTCAGGGGCTATGAAAAACTGTTTTTT. This encodes CATGLRGYEKLFF.

The rearrangement uses TRBV28 and TRBJ1-3; tentative D call: TRBD1 (5 bases). Per the germline V gene, CDR1 is MDHEN and CDR2 is SYDVKM. The CDR3 runs to 15 residues. Trimming removed 5 bases from V and 1 base from J, with 12 bases in between. CDR3 in amino acids: CASSRGGGSGNTIYF. In DNA form, the CDR3 reads TGTGCCAGCAGTCGCGGGGGGGGGTCTGGAAACACCATATATTTT.

The chain links TRBV5-5 to TRBJ2-1; D gene uncertain. V was shortened by 3 bases and J by 0 bases, with 4 bases between the two germline ends. This CDR3 comprises 13 residues. Germline loops: CDR1 SGHKS, CDR2 YYEKEE (reference sequence). The DNA for the CDR3 is TGTGCCAGCAGCTGGAGCTCCTACAATGAGCAGTTCTTC. Its protein is CASSWSSYNEQFF.

J is TRBJ1-1 and V is TRBV9; TRBD1 might be the D (5 bases). The CDR3 covers 15 residues. The ends were cut back, 3 bases at V and 5 bases at J, with 17 bases in the middle. The germline V gene has CDR1 SGDLS and CDR2 YYNGEE. CDR3 nucleotides: TGTGCCAGCAGCGGGGGAGGGGCACCGACGACTGAAGCTTTCTTT. It translates to CASSGGGAPTTEAFF.

The V gene is TRBV19, the J gene TRBJ2-6; perhaps TRBD2 as D (6 bases). Germline V lookup: CDR1 LNHDA, CDR2 SQIVND (reference sequence). The V gene lost 7 bases and the J gene lost 2 bases, with 21 bases spanning the gap. The length of the CDR3 is 18 residues. CDR3 in DNA: TGTGCCAGTACCTCTGGGGAGGCATCGTGGACTGGGGCCAACGTCCTGACTTTC. As protein: CASTSGEASWTGANVLTF. Full variable domain (outside the CDR3, taken from reference TRBV19 and TRBJ2-6): DGGITQSPKYLFRKEGQNVTLSCEQNLNHDAMYWYRQDPGQGLRLIYYSQIVNDFQKGDIAEGYSVSREKKESFPLTVTSAQKNPTAFYLCASTSGEASWTGANVLTFGAGSRLTVL.

The chain employs TRBV3-1 (or the pseudogene TRBV3-2) and TRBJ2-7; TRBD2 matches 9 bases. CDR1 and CDR2 from the germline V gene are LGHDT and YNNKEL (reference sequence). The CDR3 spans 15 residues. V dropped 1 base and J dropped 0; count of bases not matched to a gene: 1. The CDR3 loop reads CASSQGLAVSYEQYF. The CDR3 DNA sequence: TGTGCCAGCAGCCAAGGACTAGCGGTCTCCTACGAGCAGTACTTC.

This chain joins TRBV28 and TRBJ1-5; 7 positions agree with TRBD1. This CDR3 has 14 amino acids. J gave up 7 bases and V 4 bases, and 7 bases lay outside the gene matches. The germline V gene encodes CDR1 MDHEN and CDR2 SYDVKM. DNA for the CDR3: TGTGCCAGCAGTTATGAGGGGGCAAGGCAGCCCCAGCATTTT. This gives the protein CASSYEGARQPQHF. Variable domain in full (rest from reference TRBV28 and TRBJ1-5): DVKVTQSSRYLVKRTGEKVFLECVQDMDHENMFWYRQDPGLGLRLIYFSYDVKMKEKGDIPEGYSVSREKKERFSLILESASTNQTSMYLCASSYEGARQPQHFGDGTRLSIL.

CDR3 nucleotide sequence: TGCGCCAGCAGCCAAGATCTGAACAGGGGAGGCACTGAAGCTTTCTTT. Translating gives CASSQDLNRGGTEAFF. The chain couples TRBV4-3 to TRBJ1-1; 7 bases are a match to TRBD1. Trimming at V came to 0 bases and at J to 4 bases, leaving 8 bases not matched to a gene. Germline V lookup: CDR1 LGHNA, CDR2 YSLEER. This CDR3 comprises 16 residues.

The rearrangement links TRBV7-9 to TRBJ1-1, with a weak D call TRBD1 (6 bases). Between the trimmed V and J ends, which lost 3 bases and 5 bases, there was a span of 13 bases. The CDR3 is 14 amino acids. The germline V gene has CDR1 SEHNR and CDR2 FQNEAQ (reference sequence). In nucleotides, the CDR3 is TGTGCCAGCAGCTTTTCGGGGGGCACAACTGAAGCTTTCTTT. It specifies CASSFSGGTTEAFF.